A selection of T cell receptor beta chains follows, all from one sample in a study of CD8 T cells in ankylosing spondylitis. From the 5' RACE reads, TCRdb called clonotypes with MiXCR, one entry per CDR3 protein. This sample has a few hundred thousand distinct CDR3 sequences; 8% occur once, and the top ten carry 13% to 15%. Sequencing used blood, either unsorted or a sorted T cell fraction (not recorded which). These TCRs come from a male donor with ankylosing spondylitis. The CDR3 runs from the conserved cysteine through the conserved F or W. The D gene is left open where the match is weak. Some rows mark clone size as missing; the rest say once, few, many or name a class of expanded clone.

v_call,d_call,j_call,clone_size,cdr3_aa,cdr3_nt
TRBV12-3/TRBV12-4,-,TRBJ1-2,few,CASSFLSEANYGYTF,TGTGCCAGCAGTTTCTTGTCCGAAGCTAACTATGGCTACACCTTC
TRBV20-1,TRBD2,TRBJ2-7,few,CSAGGVGAMTSGSNEQYF,TGCAGTGCTGGGGGGGTGGGCGCCATGACTAGCGGGAGTAACGAGCAGTACTTC
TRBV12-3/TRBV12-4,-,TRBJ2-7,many,CASSLAPPMFSYEQYF,TGTGCCAGCAGTTTAGCCCCGCCGATGTTCTCCTACGAGCAGTACTTC
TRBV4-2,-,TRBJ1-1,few,CASSQGVGAWGEAFF,TGTGCCAGCAGCCAAGGAGTAGGGGCTTGGGGGGAAGCTTTCTTT
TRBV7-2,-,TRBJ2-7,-,CASSPVGGAGYEQYF,TGTGCCAGCAGCCCCGTGGGGGGGGCTGGGTACGAGCAGTACTTC
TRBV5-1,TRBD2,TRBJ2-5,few,CASSLASGGRETQYF,TGCGCCAGCAGCTTGGCCTCAGGCGGGAGGGAGACCCAGTACTTC
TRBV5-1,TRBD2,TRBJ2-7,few,CASSLSGSRPYEQYF,TGCGCCAGCAGCCTTAGCGGGAGCCGCCCCTACGAGCAGTACTTC
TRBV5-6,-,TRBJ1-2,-,CASSLNGDYGYTF,TGTGCCAGCAGCTTGAACGGGGACTATGGCTACACCTTC
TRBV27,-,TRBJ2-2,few,CASSLVSNTGELFF,TGTGCCAGCAGTTTGGTGTCGAACACCGGGGAGCTGTTTTTT
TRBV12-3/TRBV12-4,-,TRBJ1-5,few,CASSLARRRNQPQHF,TGTGCCAGCAGTTTGGCAAGACGGAGAAATCAGCCCCAGCATTTT
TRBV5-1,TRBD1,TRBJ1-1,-,CASSWQGQGLPNTEAFF,TGCGCCAGCAGCTGGCAAGGACAGGGATTGCCGAACACTGAAGCTTTCTTT
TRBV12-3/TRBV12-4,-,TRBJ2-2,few,CASSFSDRNTGELFF,TGTGCCAGCAGTTTTTCGGACAGAAACACCGGGGAGCTGTTTTTT
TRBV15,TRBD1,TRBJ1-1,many,CATSRPTGVGTEAFF,TGTGCCACCAGCAGACCGACAGGGGTGGGCACTGAAGCTTTCTTT
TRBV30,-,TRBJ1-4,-,CAWNRGGANEKLFF,TGTGCCTGGAACCGCGGGGGGGCTAATGAAAAACTGTTTTTT
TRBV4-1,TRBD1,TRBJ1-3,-,CASSHEGAGNTIYF,TGCGCCAGCAGCCATGAGGGGGCAGGAAACACCATATATTTT
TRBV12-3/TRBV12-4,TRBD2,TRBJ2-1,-,CASSLSSGSQYEQFF,TGTGCCAGCAGTTTATCTAGCGGGAGTCAGTATGAGCAGTTCTTC
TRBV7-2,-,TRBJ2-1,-,CASSLAIERPSYEQFF,TGTGCCAGCAGCTTAGCAATCGAACGGCCAAGCTATGAGCAGTTCTTC
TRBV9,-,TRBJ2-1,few,CASSVMGDDEQFF,TGTGCCAGCAGCGTTATGGGGGACGATGAGCAGTTCTTC
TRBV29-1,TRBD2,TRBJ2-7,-,CSAQGLAGYEQYF,TGCAGCGCCCAGGGACTAGCGGGATACGAGCAGTACTTC
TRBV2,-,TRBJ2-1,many,CAIVQIDPYNEQFF,TGTGCCATCGTACAGATCGACCCCTACAATGAGCAGTTCTTC
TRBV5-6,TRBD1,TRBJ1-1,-,CASSLVQDRGGLTEAFF,TGTGCCAGCAGCTTGGTACAGGACAGGGGCGGGTTGACTGAAGCTTTCTTT
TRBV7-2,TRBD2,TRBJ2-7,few,CASRSGLAVYEQYF,TGTGCCAGCAGATCGGGACTAGCAGTTTACGAGCAGTACTTC
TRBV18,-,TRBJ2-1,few,CASSPSRGTYNEQFF,TGTGCCAGCTCACCCAGTAGGGGGACCTACAATGAGCAGTTCTTC
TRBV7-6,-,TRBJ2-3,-,CASSPGRVVSGTDTQYF,TGTGCCAGCAGCCCAGGGCGGGTGGTCTCCGGCACAGATACGCAGTATTTT
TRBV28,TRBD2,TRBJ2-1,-,CASSFSGSVYNEQFF,TGTGCCAGCAGCTTTAGCGGGAGTGTCTACAATGAGCAGTTCTTC
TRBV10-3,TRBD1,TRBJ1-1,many,CAIRWDRGLSEAFF,TGTGCCATCAGGTGGGACAGGGGGCTCTCTGAAGCTTTCTTT
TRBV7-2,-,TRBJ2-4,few,CASSLTRTWFLQYF,TGTGCCAGCAGCTTAACGCGGACTTGGTTCCTTCAGTACTTC